The T cell receptor beta chain under discussion was sequenced for a study of spatial heterogeneity in lung cancer (dated by TCRdb to the late 2010s). Background for the entire study: More beta-chain than alpha-chain transcripts were consistently detected, likely reflecting higher beta-chain transcript abundance. In tumor regions, TCR transcript counts showed a strong correlation with a T cell transcriptional module score from matched bulk RNA-seq. In the raw uncorrected reads, each unique combination of TCR and UMI appeared on average more than ten times. In non-small cell lung cancer, the study made a quantitative comparison of TCR alpha and beta repertoires among multiple tumor regions, matched nontumor lung and blood. Nonsynonymous mutation counts, determined by whole-exome sequencing of tumor tissue, were related to TCR repertoire features. At surgery, 200 to 250 tumor regions, fewer than 85 matched nontumor lung samples and 50 to 60 PBMC samples were TCR-sequenced for both alpha and beta chains. What the work shows at the level of the full study, not this receptor alone: A correlation was observed between the number of expanded intratumoral alpha and beta TCRs and the tumor nonsynonymous mutation count. Additional single-cell paired TCR alpha and beta sequencing was considered necessary to confirm, at a functional level, the hypothesis that regional TCRs recognize regional mutations. Estimated TCR-seq coverage of tumor T cells was only 5.5% to 7% for alpha chains and 13% for beta chains. The count of ubiquitous expanded TCRs correlated with the count of ubiquitous nonsynonymous mutations, and the count of regional expanded TCRs correlated with the count of regional nonsynonymous mutations.

According to the germline V gene, CDR1 reads SQVTM and CDR2 reads ANQGSEA. Trimming takes 4 bases from V and 8 bases from J, and the germline ends sit 8 bases apart. The CDR3 sequence holds 11 residues, the cysteine and phenylalanine included. This entry keeps only the CDR3 DNA: 33 bases, framed from base 1. The sample's time point label, decoded: sample taken at primary tumor resection. Samples were obtained from 70 to 85 patients with early-stage, untreated non-small cell lung cancer from the lung TRACERx cohort. For TCR sequencing, whole RNA was extracted from tumor and nontumor lung tissue, or from cryopreserved PBMC samples, and no cell sorting was done. A patient was chosen for TCR sequencing only when enough RNA was available from at least two tumor regions. A lung pathologist reviewed the tumor and adjacent nontumor lung specimens before the specimens were selected. Libraries were made using 5' RACE. Instrument used: NextSeq 500. To allow correction of PCR and sequencing errors, the TCR library protocol tagged every TCR cDNA molecule with a unique molecular identifier. On the authors' methods: TCR identification, UMI-based error correction and CDR3 extraction were all carried out with Decombinator tools. Expanded TCRs were defined as those above a frequency of 2 per 1,000, corresponding to the top 1% of the tumor frequency distribution. Expanded tumor TCRs were classed as regional if statistically deemed absent (corrected P<0.05) from at least one tumor region, otherwise ubiquitous. Renyi diversity was calculated using the R vegan package after each repertoire was subsampled 100 times to 5,000 TCRs. CDR3 similarity networks were built from amino acid triplet string-kernel similarity, with CDR3s being connected when pairwise similarity was above 0.82. Through fastp at Q25 and MiXCR, TCRdb rebuilt clones from the public reads, retaining in-frame beta chains. Rows matching on CDR3 protein sequence are summarized as one entry with the most common DNA and genes. These V and J calls rely on TCRdb rather than the paper's analysis. In all, the sample holds roughly 23,000 distinct CDR3 sequences, and 4.8% of those were seen once. Roughly a tenth of the sample comes from the top ten.

This clonotype was recorded many times. Which antigen it targets is not known. It has no much larger one-base neighbor in the sample; base qualities were not kept. This clonotype was obtained from a male donor with early-stage non-small cell lung cancer. This sequence uses TRBV29-1 and TRBJ1-4; the D gene lacks a confident call. This specimen was lung tumor tissue, taken at surgery. The CDR3 protein is CSVGGSEKLFF. The DNA reads TGCAGCGTTGGAGGAAGCGAAAAACTGTTTTTT.